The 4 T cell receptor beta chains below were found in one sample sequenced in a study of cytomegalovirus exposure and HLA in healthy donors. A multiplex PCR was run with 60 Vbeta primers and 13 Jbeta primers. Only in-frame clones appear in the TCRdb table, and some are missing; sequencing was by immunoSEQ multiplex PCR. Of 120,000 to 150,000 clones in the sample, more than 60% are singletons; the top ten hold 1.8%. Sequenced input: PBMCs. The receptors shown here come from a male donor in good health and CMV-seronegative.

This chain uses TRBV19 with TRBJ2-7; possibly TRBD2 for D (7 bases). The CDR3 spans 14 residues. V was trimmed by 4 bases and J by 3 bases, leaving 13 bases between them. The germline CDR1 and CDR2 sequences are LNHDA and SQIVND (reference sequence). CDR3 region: CASSTGGPGYEQYF. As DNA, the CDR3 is TGTGCCAGTAGTACGGGGGGCCCCGGCTACGAGCAGTACTTC.

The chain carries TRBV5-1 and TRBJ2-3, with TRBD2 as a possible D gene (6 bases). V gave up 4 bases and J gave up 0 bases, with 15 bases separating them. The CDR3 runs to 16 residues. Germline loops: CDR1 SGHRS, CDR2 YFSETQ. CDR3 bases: TGCGCCAGCAGCCCCGGCAGGGAGGTTAGCACAGATACGCAGTATTTT. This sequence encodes CASSPGREVSTDTQYF. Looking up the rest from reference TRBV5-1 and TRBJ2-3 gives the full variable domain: KAGVTQTPRYLIKTRGQQVTLSCSPISGHRSVSWYQQTPGQGLQFLFEYFSETQRNKGNFPGRFSGRQFSNSRSEMNVSTLELGDSALYLCASSPGREVSTDTQYFGPGTRLTVL.

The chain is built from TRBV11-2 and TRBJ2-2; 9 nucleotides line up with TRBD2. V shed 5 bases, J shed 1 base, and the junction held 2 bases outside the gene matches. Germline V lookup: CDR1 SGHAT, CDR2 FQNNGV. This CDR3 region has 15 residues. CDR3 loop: CASSISGGNTGELFF. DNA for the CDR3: TGTGCCAGCAGCATTAGCGGGGGGAACACCGGGGAGCTGTTTTTT.

The CDR3 sequence: CSVESEGGTLHF. The CDR3 coding sequence is TGCAGCGTTGAATCGGAGGGCGGCACCCTCCACTTT. The rearrangement links TRBV29-1 to TRBJ1-6; D not resolved. CDR1 SQVTM and CDR2 ANQGSEA come from the germline V gene. This CDR3 is built from 12 residues. The germline V and J ends were trimmed by 2 bases and 14 bases, with 13 bases remaining between them.